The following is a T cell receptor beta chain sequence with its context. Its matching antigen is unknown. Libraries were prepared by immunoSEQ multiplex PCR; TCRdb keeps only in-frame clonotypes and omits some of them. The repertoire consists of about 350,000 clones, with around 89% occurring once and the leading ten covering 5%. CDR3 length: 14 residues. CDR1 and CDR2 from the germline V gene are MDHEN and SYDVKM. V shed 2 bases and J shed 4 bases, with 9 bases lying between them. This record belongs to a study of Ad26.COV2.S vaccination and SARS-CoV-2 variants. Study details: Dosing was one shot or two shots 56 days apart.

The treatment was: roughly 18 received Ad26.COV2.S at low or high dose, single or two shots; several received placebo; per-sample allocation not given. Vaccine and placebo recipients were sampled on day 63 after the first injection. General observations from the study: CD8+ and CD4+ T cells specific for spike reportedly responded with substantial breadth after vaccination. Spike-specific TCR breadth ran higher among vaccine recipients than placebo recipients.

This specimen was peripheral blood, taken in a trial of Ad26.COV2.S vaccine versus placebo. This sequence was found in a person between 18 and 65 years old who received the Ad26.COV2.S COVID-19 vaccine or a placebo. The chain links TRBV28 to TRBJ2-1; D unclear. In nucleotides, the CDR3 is TGTGCCAGCAGTTTAGAAGCAAGGTACAATGAGCAGTTCTTC. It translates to CASSLEARYNEQFF.